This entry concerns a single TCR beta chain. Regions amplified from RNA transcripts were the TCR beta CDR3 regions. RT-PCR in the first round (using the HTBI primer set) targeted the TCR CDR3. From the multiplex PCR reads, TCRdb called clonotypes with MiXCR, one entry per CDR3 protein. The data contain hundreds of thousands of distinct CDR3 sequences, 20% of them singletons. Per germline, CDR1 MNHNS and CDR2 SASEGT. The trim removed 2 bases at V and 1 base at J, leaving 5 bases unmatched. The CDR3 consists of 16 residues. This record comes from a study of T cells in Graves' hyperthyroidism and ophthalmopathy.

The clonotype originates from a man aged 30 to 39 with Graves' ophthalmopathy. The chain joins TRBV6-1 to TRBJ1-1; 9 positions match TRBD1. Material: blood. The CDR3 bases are TGTGCCAGCAGTGAAAACGGACAGGGGTGGAACACTGAAGCTTTCTTT. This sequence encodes CASSENGQGWNTEAFF.